Each of the 23 T cell receptor beta chains below was sequenced from the same sample in a study of T-cell reconstitution after alpha-beta-depleted transplantation in children. Molecular barcoding with unique molecular identifiers was used for the TCRbeta library. TCRdb passed the PCR reads through MiXCR, listing each CDR3 protein once. The sample lists around 100,000 distinct CDR3 sequences, over 6% seen once, with about 17% in the top ten. Sequenced here: PBMCs, sampled before TCRalphabeta/CD19-depleted stem cell transplant. The receptors were sampled from a boy between 2 and 10 years old with acute lymphoblastic leukemia, due to receive a stem cell transplant.

The chain links TRBV7-2 to TRBJ1-5; tentatively, D is TRBD1 (5 bases). Germline V lookup: CDR1 SGHTA, CDR2 FQGNSA. V dropped 0 bases and J dropped 7 bases, with 10 bases sitting between them. This CDR3 has 14 residues. This chain's CDR3 is CASSLARGGQPQHF. The CDR3 nucleotides are TGTGCCAGCAGCTTAGCGAGGGGCGGGCAGCCCCAGCATTTT.

As regards this clonotype: A much larger clone lies a single base off, so this may be a read error. The chain is built from TRBV4-2 and TRBJ2-3; 10 bases match TRBD2. Germline V gene data show CDR1 as LGHNA and CDR2 as YNFKEQ. J lost 4 bases, V lost 11 bases, and 12 bases had no gene match. The CDR3 is made up of 15 amino acids. CDR3 in amino acids: CASGWATSGSDTQYF. CDR3 bases: TGTGCCTCCGGATGGGCGACTAGCGGGTCAGATACGCAGTATTTT.

The sample holds many counts of this clonotype. The chain joins TRBV3-1 to TRBJ2-3; D is unclear. V dropped 1 base and J dropped 4 bases, with 0 bases sitting between them. CDR3 length equals 11 residues. Germline V gene data show CDR1 as LGHDT and CDR2 as YNNKEL (reference sequence). For the CDR3, the DNA is TGTGCCAGCAGCCAAGCAGATACGCAGTATTTT. This codes for CASSQADTQYF.

This clonotype was picked up a small number of times. V gene TRBV5-6 combines with J gene TRBJ2-7; tentatively, D is TRBD1 (5 bases). The V end lost 1 base, the J end lost 1 base, and 12 bases lay between the germline ends. There are 15 residues in the CDR3. Germline V gene lookup returns CDR1 SGHDT and CDR2 YYEEEE. The CDR3 bases are TGTGCCAGCAGCTTGTCCCTTCGACAGTCCTACGAGCAGTACTTC. This sequence encodes CASSLSLRQSYEQYF.

In this sample, this clonotype turned up many times. This chain uses TRBV27 with TRBJ2-6, with 9 nucleotides matching TRBD1. The junction had 9 bases not matched to a gene; V was cut back by 6 bases and J by 0 bases. Germline V gene sequence: CDR1 MNHEY, CDR2 SMNVEV (reference sequence). This CDR3 region has 18 residues. The CDR3 region has the DNA TGTGCCAGCAGCCCCCCACCGGGACAGGGCTCTGGGGCCAACGTCCTGACTTTC. Protein: CASSPPPGQGSGANVLTF.

This clonotype was counted between two and nine times. The chain has TRBV28 and TRBJ2-7; 7 bases match TRBD1. The V and J ends lost 7 bases and 3 bases, in that order; junction bases with no gene match: 9. CDR3 length: 14 residues. Germline V lookup: CDR1 MDHEN, CDR2 SYDVKM. The CDR3 nucleotides are TGTGCCAGCAACTCCGGGACAGAGGGCTACGAGCAGTACTTC. This encodes CASNSGTEGYEQYF.

In this sample, this clonotype turned up many times. The rearrangement joins TRBV12-3 or TRBV12-4 to TRBJ2-5; a possible D gene is TRBD2 (7 bases). The CDR3 totals 15 residues. Trimming shortened V by 3 bases and J by 1 base, and 12 bases separated the two germline ends. The CDR3 DNA sequence: TGTGCCAGCAGTTTGGGGGGGGCCGTCCAAGAGACCCAGTACTTC. Encoded protein: CASSLGGAVQETQYF.

The chain couples TRBV6-2 or TRBV6-3 to TRBJ2-5, with D perhaps given as TRBD1 or TRBD2 (5 bases each). The germline V gene has CDR1 MNHEY and CDR2 SVGEGT. Trimming cost V 8 bases and J 4 bases, with 17 bases left between them. The CDR3 has 14 amino acids. The CDR3 nucleotides read TGTGCCAGCTTGGGGGTTTCTACCCGAGAGACCCAGTACTTC. It translates to CASLGVSTRETQYF.

DNA for the CDR3: TGTGCCAGCAGCGTCGCGGGGGGAGTCGATGGCTACACCTTC. Translated, it gives CASSVAGGVDGYTF. This chain links TRBV9 with TRBJ1-2; a possible D gene is TRBD1 (5 bases). V was shortened by 2 bases and J by 6 bases, with 14 bases between the two germline ends. Looked up from germline, CDR1 is SGDLS and CDR2 is YYNGEE. CDR3 length: 14 residues.

This clonotype was counted many times. The gene calls are TRBV7-2 and TRBJ2-3; TRBD1 agrees at 8 bases. CDR1 SGHTA and CDR2 FQGNSA come from the germline V gene. CDR3 size: 15 residues. V shed 2 bases, J shed 2 bases, and the junction held 3 bases outside the gene matches. The DNA for the CDR3 is TGTGCCAGCAGCTTAAGGGACAGGACCACAGATACGCAGTATTTT. The encoded protein is CASSLRDRTTDTQYF.

In nucleotides, the CDR3 is TGTGCCAGCAGCCCCCCGTTCTCCTCCCCGTCTGGAAACACCATATATTTT. Translation gives CASSPPFSSPSGNTIYF. The chain employs TRBV7-9 and TRBJ1-3; unclear D gene. CDR3 length: 17 residues. Trimming took 5 bases from V and 1 from J, leaving 18 bases between them. CDR1 and CDR2 (germline): SEHNR, FQNEAQ (reference sequence).

This clonotype was observed a few times. The V and J genes are TRBV27 and TRBJ1-3; 7 bases are shared with TRBD1. The germline gives CDR1 MNHEY, CDR2 SMNVEV (reference sequence). This CDR3 has 14 amino acids. V dropped 5 bases and J dropped 6; count of bases not matched to a gene: 7. The CDR3 bases are TGTGCCAGCAGTCCGTTACAGGGGTTAAACACCATATATTTT. It translates to CASSPLQGLNTIYF.

V usage is TRBV5-1 and J usage is TRBJ2-1; 7 bases align to TRBD1. V shed 7 bases and J 4 bases; nucleotides not matched to a gene: 20. Per the germline V gene, CDR1 is SGHRS and CDR2 is YFSETQ. The CDR3 has 18 residues. The chain's CDR3 is CASGDRPTDRAIYNEQFF. The CDR3, as DNA: TGCGCCAGCGGAGACCGACCTACTGACAGGGCGATATACAATGAGCAGTTCTTC.

This clonotype was seen many times. This rearrangement joins TRBV6-4 to TRBJ2-1; 10 bases align to TRBD2. Losses at the gene ends were 6 bases for V and 7 bases for J; bases not matched to a gene: 9. Looked up from germline, CDR1 is MRHNA and CDR2 is SNTAGT. There are 15 residues in the CDR3. CDR3 bases: TGTGCCAGCAGCACCCAGCGGGGGGGAGGGAATGAGCAGTTCTTC. Its translation is CASSTQRGGGNEQFF.

The chain is built from TRBV5-1 and TRBJ2-4; D is undetermined. Per the germline V gene, CDR1 is SGHRS and CDR2 is YFSETQ. The CDR3 contains 14 residues. V lost 1 base, J lost 0 bases, and 5 bases lay in between. CDR3 DNA: TGCGCCAGCAGCTTGACCTTAGCCAAAAACATTCAGTACTTC. Amino acids: CASSLTLAKNIQYF.

This clonotype has a handful of counts. The chain joins TRBV9 to TRBJ1-1; D not resolved. The CDR3 has 12 amino acids. Per the germline V gene, CDR1 is SGDLS and CDR2 is YYNGEE. V shed 0 bases and J shed 3 bases, with 3 bases lying between them. CDR3 sequence (DNA): TGTGCCAGCAGCGTAGATGACACTGAAGCTTTCTTT. This encodes CASSVDDTEAFF.

With respect to this clonotype: A junction boundary mismatches the germline segment, possibly from a read error. V usage is TRBV13 and J usage is TRBJ2-1; 11 bases fit TRBD2. CDR3 length: 17 amino acids. The germline CDR1 and CDR2 sequences are PRHDT and FYEKMQ (reference sequence). CDR3 nucleotides: TGTGCCAGCTGCTTACTAGCGGGGGCAAGCTCCTACAATGAGCAGTTCTTC. This encodes CASCLLAGASSYNEQFF.

Ten or more counts support this clonotype. The chain links TRBV7-3 to TRBJ2-1; 8 bases fit TRBD2. Germline CDR1 and CDR2: SGHTA and FQGTGA. The CDR3 contains 19 residues. Trimming removed 1 base from V and 0 bases from J; junction bases left unmatched: 11. CDR3 DNA: TGTGCCAGCAGCTTAAGCGGCGGGGGGATCCGTAGCTCCTACAATGAGCAGTTCTTC. Translating gives CASSLSGGGIRSSYNEQFF.

This clonotype was picked up many times. The chain joins TRBV5-5 to TRBJ2-3, with TRBD1 matching over 9 bases. The trim removed 3 bases at V and 6 bases at J, leaving 8 bases unmatched. Germline loops: CDR1 SGHKS, CDR2 YYEKEE (reference sequence). This CDR3 region has 15 residues. The CDR3 bases are TGTGCCAGCAGCTCCGGGACAGGGTTCTTGGATACGCAGTATTTT. Protein: CASSSGTGFLDTQYF.

The chain links TRBV20-1 to TRBJ2-6; no reliable D call. The CDR3 length is 14 residues. The V end lost 6 bases, the J end lost 2 bases, and 11 bases lay between the germline ends. Germline CDR1 and CDR2: DFQATT and SNEGSKA (reference sequence). The CDR3 sequence is CSASTAAGANVLTF. As DNA, the CDR3 is TGCAGTGCGAGCACGGCAGCTGGGGCCAACGTCCTGACTTTC.

The rearrangement links TRBV6-5 to TRBJ1-1; 11 positions match TRBD1. J lost 5 bases, V lost 11 bases, and 7 bases had no gene match. The CDR3 runs 13 residues. The V gene's germline CDR1 is MNHEY and CDR2 SVGAGI. The CDR3 DNA reads as TGTGCCGGCACGGACAGGGGGCGAACTGAAGCTTTCTTT. Its protein is CAGTDRGRTEAFF.

This clonotype occurred many times. J is TRBJ2-3 and V is TRBV12-3 or TRBV12-4; maybe TRBD2 (6 bases). The V end lost 7 bases, the J end lost 0 bases, and 11 bases lay between the germline ends. The CDR3 consists of 14 residues. The CDR3 DNA reads as TGTGCCAGCATTTTCGGGACTAGCACAGATACGCAGTATTTT. Protein sequence: CASIFGTSTDTQYF.

This clonotype was seen only a few times. The chain uses TRBV5-1 and TRBJ2-5; 12 bases fit TRBD2. The CDR3 consists of 15 residues. Germline loops: CDR1 SGHRS, CDR2 YFSETQ. J lost 4 bases, V lost 5 bases, and 6 bases had no gene match. The CDR3 is CASRPGTSGPETQYF. Here the CDR3 DNA reads TGCGCCAGCAGGCCCGGGACTAGCGGGCCAGAGACCCAGTACTTC.